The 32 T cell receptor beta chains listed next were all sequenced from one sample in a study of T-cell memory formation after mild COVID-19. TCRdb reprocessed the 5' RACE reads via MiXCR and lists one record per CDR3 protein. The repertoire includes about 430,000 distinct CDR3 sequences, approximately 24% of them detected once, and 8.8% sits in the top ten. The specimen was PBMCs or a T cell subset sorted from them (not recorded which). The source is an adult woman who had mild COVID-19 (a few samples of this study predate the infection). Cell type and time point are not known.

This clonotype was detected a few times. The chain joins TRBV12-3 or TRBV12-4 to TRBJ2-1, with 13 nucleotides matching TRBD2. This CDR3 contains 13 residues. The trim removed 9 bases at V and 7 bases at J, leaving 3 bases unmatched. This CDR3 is CASRLAGGNEQFF. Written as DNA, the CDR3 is TGTGCCAGTCGACTAGCGGGAGGAAATGAGCAGTTCTTC.

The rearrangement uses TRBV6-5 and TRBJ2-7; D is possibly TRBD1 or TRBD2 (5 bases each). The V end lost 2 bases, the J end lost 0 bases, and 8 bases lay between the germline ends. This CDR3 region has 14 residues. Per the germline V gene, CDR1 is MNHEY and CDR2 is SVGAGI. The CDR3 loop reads CASSYEGTSYEQYF. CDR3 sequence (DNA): TGTGCCAGCAGTTACGAGGGGACCTCCTACGAGCAGTACTTC.

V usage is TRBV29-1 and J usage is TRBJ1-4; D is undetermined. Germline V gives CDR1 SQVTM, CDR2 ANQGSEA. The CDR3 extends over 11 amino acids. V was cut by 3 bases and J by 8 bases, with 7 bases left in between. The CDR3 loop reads CSVEWNEKLFF. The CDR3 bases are TGCAGCGTTGAGTGGAACGAAAAACTGTTTTTT. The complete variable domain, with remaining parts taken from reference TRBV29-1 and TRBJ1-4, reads SAVISQKPSRDICQRGTSLTIQCQVDSQVTMMFWYRQQPGQSLTLIATANQGSEATYESGFVIDKFPISRPNLTFSTLTVSNMSPEDSSIYLCSVEWNEKLFFGSGTQLSVL.

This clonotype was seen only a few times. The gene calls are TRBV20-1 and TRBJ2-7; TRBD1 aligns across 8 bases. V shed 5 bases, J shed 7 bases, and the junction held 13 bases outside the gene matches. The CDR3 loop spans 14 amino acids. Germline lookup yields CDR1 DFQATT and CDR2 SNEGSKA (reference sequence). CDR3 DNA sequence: TGCAGTGCTGCCGGGACAGGTGACCTACGGGAGCAGTACTTC. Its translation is CSAAGTGDLREQYF.

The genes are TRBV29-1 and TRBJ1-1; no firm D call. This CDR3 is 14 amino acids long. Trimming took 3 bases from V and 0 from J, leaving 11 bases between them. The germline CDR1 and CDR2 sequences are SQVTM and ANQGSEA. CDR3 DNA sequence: TGCAGCGTTGAGAGAGTGACAATGAACACTGAAGCTTTCTTT. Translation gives CSVERVTMNTEAFF.

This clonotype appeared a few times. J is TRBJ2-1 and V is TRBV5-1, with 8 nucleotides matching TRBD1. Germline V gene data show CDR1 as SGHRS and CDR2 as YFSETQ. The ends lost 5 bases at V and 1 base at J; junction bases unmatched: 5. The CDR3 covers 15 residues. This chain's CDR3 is CASRSGTGSYNEQFF. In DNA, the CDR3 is TGCGCCAGCAGATCCGGGACAGGATCCTACAATGAGCAGTTCTTC. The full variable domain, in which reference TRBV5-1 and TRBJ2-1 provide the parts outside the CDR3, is KAGVTQTPRYLIKTRGQQVTLSCSPISGHRSVSWYQQTPGQGLQFLFEYFSETQRNKGNFPGRFSGRQFSNSRSEMNVSTLELGDSALYLCASRSGTGSYNEQFFGPGTRLTVL.

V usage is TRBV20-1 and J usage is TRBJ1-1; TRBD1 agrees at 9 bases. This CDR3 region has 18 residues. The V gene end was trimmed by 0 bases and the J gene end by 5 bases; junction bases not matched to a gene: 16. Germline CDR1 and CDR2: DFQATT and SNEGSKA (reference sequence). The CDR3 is CSARDFSIGQGRGTEAFF. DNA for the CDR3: TGCAGTGCTAGAGATTTTAGCATAGGACAGGGGAGAGGGACTGAAGCTTTCTTT.

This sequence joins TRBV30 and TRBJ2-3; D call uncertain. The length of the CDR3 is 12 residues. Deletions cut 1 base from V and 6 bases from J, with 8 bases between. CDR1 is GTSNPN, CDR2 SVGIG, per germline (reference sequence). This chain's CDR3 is CAWSANLDTQYF. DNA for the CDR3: TGTGCCTGGAGTGCCAATCTGGATACGCAGTATTTT. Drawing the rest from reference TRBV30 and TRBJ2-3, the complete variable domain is SQTIHQWPATLVQPVGSPLSLECTVEGTSNPNLYWYRQAAGRGLQLLFYSVGIGQISSEVPQNLSASRPQDRQFILSSKKLLLSDSGFYLCAWSANLDTQYFGPGTRLTVL.

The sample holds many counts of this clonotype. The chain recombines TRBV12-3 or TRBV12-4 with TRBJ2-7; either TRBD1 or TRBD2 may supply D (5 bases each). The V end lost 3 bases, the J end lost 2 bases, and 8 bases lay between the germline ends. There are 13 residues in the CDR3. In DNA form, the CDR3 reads TGTGCCAGCAGTTTTGGGGGAGCCTACGAGCAGTACTTC. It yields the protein CASSFGGAYEQYF.

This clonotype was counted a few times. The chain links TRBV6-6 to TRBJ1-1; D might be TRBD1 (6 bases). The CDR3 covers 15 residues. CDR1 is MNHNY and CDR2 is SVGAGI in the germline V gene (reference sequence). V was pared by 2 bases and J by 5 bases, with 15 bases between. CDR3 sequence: CASSYPVGQQTEAFF. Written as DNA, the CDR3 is TGTGCCAGCAGTTACCCGGTCGGACAGCAGACTGAAGCTTTCTTT.

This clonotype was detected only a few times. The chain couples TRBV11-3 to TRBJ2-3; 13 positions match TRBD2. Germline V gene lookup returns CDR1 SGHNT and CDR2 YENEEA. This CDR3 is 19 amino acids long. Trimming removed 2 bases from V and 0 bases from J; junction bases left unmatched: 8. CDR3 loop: CASSLRTSGRELSTDTQYF. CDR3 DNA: TGTGCCAGCAGCTTAAGGACTAGCGGGAGAGAACTGAGCACAGATACGCAGTATTTT.

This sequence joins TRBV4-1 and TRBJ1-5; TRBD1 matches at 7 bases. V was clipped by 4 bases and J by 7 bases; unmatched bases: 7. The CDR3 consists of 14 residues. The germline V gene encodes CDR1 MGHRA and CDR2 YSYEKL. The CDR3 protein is CASSPTTGSQPQHF. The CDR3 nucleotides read TGCGCCAGCAGCCCGACGACAGGGAGCCAGCCCCAGCATTTT.

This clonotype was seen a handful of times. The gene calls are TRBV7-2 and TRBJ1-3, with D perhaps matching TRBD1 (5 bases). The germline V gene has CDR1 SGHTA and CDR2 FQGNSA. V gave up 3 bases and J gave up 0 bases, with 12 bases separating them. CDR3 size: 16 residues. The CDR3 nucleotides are TGTGCCAGCAGCTTCACCGGGACGGCCTCTGGAAACACCATATATTTT. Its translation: CASSFTGTASGNTIYF.

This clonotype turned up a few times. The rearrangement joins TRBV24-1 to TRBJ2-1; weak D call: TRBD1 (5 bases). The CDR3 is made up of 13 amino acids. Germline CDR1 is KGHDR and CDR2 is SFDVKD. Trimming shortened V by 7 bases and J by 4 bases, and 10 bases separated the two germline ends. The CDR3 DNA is TGTGCCACCAGGGCAGGGCCATACAATGAGCAGTTCTTC. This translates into CATRAGPYNEQFF.

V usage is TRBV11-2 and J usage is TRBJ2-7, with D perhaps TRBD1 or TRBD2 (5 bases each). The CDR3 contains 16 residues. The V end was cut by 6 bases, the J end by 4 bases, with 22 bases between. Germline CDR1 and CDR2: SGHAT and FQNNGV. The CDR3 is CASSHQTRGANYEQYF. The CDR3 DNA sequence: TGTGCCAGCAGTCATCAGACCCGGGGCGCAAATTACGAGCAGTACTTC.

CDR3 sequence reads: CASSSMGTGGHEQYF. Here the CDR3 DNA reads TGTGCCAGCAGTTCCATGGGGACAGGGGGACACGAGCAGTACTTC. This chain connects TRBV6-2 or TRBV6-3 to TRBJ2-7, with 11 nucleotides matching TRBD1. In germline, CDR1 is MNHEY, CDR2 SVGEGT. CDR3 length equals 15 residues. The V segment lost 4 bases and the J segment 5 bases; nucleotides outside the gene matches: 7.

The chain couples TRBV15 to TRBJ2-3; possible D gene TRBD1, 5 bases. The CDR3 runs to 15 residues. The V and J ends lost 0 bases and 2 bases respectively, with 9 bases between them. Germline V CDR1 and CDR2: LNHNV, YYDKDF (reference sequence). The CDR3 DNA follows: TGTGCCACCAGCAGAGATCGACAGCCCACAGATACGCAGTATTTT. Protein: CATSRDRQPTDTQYF.

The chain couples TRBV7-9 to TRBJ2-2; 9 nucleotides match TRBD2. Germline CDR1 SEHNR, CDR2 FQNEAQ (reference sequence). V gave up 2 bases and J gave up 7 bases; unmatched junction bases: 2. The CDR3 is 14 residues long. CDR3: CASSLPAGGGELFF. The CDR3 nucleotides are TGTGCCAGCAGCTTACCAGCGGGGGGCGGGGAGCTGTTTTTT. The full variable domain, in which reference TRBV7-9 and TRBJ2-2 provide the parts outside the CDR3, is DTGVSQNPRHKITKRGQNVTFRCDPISEHNRLYWYRQTLGQGPEFLTYFQNEAQLEKSRLLSDRFSAERPKGSFSTLEIQRTEQGDSAMYLCASSLPAGGGELFFGEGSRLTVL.

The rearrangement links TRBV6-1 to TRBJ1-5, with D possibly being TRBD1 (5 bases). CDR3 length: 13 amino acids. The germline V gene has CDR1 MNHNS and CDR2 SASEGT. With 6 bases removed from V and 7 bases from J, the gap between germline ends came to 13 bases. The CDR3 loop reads CASRWGPGQPQHF. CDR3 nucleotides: TGTGCCAGCAGGTGGGGCCCAGGGCAGCCCCAGCATTTT.

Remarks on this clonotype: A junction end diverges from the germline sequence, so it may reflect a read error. CDR3 protein: CSARDPPGGGGAGYTIYF. The CDR3, as DNA: TGCAGTGCTAGAGATCCTCCCGGCGGAGGGGGGGCTGGATACACCATATATTTT. The V and J genes are TRBV20-1 and TRBJ1-3, with a tentative D call TRBD1 (6 bases). Germline V gene data show CDR1 as DFQATT and CDR2 as SNEGSKA (reference sequence). The CDR3 covers 18 residues.

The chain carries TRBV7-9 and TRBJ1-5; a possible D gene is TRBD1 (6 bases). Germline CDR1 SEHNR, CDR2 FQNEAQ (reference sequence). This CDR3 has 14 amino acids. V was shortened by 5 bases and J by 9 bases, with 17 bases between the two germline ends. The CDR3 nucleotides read TGTGCCAGCAGCCAAGACCTGACAGGTGCGCCCCAGCATTTT. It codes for CASSQDLTGAPQHF.

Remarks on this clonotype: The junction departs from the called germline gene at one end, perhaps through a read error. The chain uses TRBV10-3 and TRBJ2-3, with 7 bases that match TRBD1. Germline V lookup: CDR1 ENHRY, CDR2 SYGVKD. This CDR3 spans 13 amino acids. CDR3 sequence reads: CAISESGTDTQCF. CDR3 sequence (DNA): TGTGCCATCAGTGAGTCTGGGACAGATACGCAGTGTTTT.

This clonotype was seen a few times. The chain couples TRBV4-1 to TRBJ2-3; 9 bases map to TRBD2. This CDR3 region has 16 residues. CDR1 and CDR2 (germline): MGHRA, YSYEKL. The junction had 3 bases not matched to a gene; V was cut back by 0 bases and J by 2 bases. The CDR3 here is CASSQEAGGYTDTQYF. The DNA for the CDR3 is TGCGCCAGCAGCCAAGAAGCGGGGGGTTACACAGATACGCAGTATTTT.

The CDR3 is CASRETGGGGYTF. The CDR3 DNA reads as TGTGCCAGCAGAGAGACAGGGGGCGGGGGCTACACCTTC. This chain links TRBV6-6 with TRBJ1-2; TRBD1 matches at 10 bases. The CDR3 is 13 amino acids. Germline V gene sequence: CDR1 MNHNY, CDR2 SVGAGI (reference sequence). V gave up 6 bases and J gave up 8 bases; unmatched junction bases: 6.

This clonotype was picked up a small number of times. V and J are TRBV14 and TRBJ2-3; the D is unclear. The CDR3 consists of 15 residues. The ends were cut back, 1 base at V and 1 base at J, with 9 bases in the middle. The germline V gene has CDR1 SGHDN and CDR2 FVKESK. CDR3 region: CASSQGAFRTDTQYF. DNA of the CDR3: TGTGCCAGCAGCCAAGGGGCCTTCCGCACAGATACGCAGTATTTT.

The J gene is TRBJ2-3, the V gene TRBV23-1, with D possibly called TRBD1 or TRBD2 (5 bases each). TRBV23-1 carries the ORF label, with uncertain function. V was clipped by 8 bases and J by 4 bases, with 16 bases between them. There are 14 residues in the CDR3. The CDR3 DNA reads TGCGCCAGCTCAACGGGAAGGGGTCCAGATACGCAGTATTTT. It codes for CASSTGRGPDTQYF.

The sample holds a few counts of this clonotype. The CDR3 region is CASSQVGQGDGQPQHF. CDR3 bases: TGCGCCAGCAGCCAAGTCGGACAGGGGGACGGGCAGCCCCAGCATTTT. The chain combines TRBV4-1 with TRBJ1-5; TRBD1 matches at 10 bases. With V trimmed by 1 base and J by 7 bases, 7 bases remained unmatched. CDR3 length: 16 amino acids. Germline CDR1 MGHRA, CDR2 YSYEKL.

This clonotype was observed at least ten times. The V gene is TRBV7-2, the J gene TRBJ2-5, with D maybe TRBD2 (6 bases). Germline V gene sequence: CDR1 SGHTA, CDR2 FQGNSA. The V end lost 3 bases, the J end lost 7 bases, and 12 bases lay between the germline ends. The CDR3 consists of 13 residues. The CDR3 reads CASSFGPGGTQYF. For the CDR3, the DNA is TGTGCCAGCAGCTTTGGGCCCGGGGGGACCCAGTACTTC.

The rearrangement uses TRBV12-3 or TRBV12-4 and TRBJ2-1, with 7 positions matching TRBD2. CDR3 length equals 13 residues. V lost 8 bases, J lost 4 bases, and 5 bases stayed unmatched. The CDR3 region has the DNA TGTGCCAGCCGGACTAGATCATACAATGAGCAGTTCTTC. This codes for CASRTRSYNEQFF.

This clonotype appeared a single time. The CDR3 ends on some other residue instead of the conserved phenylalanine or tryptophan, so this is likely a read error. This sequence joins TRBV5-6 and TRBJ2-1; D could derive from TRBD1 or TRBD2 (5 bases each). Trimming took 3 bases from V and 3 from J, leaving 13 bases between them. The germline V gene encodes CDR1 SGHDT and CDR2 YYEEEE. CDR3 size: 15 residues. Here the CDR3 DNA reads TGTGCCAGCAGCTGGGGGAGCCGGGGCTACAATGAGCAGTTCTTA. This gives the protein CASSWGSRGYNEQFL.

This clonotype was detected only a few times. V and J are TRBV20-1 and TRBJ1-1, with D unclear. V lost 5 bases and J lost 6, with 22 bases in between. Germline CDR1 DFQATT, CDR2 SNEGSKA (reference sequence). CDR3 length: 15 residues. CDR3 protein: CSACVSSTIDSEAFF. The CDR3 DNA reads TGCAGTGCTTGCGTTAGTTCGACGATAGACTCTGAAGCTTTCTTT.

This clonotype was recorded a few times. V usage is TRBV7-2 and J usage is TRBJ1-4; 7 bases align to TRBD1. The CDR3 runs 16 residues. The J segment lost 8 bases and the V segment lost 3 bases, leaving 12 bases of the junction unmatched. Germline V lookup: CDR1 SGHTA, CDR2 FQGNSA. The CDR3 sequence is CASSFLGGGWEEKLFF. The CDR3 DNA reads TGTGCCAGCAGCTTCCTAGGAGGGGGCTGGGAGGAAAAACTGTTTTTT.